A single sample is the source of the 11 T cell receptor beta chains below, sequenced in a study of cytomegalovirus exposure and HLA in healthy donors. A multiplex PCR was run with 60 Vbeta primers and 13 Jbeta primers. The protocol was immunoSEQ multiplex PCR, while the TCRdb copy is restricted to in-frame clones and leaves out a portion. The sample records 65,000 or so clones, 60% to 80% being singletons. Material: PBMCs. These receptors were obtained from a woman between 40 and 50 years old in good health and CMV-seropositive.

This clone was detected a few times. The chain recombines TRBV12-5 with TRBJ1-1, with TRBD1 matching 7 bases. Germline-derived CDR1 and CDR2 are LGHNT and FRNRAP. The J segment lost 4 bases and the V segment lost 6 bases, leaving 14 bases of the junction unmatched. The CDR3 consists of 16 residues. The chain's CDR3 is CASGNSQGTLSTEAFF. The CDR3 region has the DNA TGTGCTAGTGGCAACTCACAGGGGACTTTATCCACTGAAGCTTTCTTT. The entire variable domain, with the rest obtained from reference TRBV12-5 and TRBJ1-1, is as follows: DARVTQTPRHKVTEMGQEVTMRCQPILGHNTVFWYRQTMMQGLELLAYFRNRAPLDDSGMPKDRFSAEMPDATLATLKIQPSEPRDSAVYFCASGNSQGTLSTEAFFGQGTRLTVV.

The chain carries TRBV4-3 and TRBJ1-2, with 8 bases fitting TRBD1. This CDR3 has 17 residues. V lost 5 bases, J lost 1 base, and 12 bases stayed unmatched. Germline V gene lookup returns CDR1 LGHNA and CDR2 YSLEER. The DNA of the CDR3 is TGCGCCAGCAGCTATAAGGCGTCAGGGGGCGTTAACTATGGCTACACCTTC. Translating gives CASSYKASGGVNYGYTF.

The chain combines TRBV5-6 with TRBJ2-5; possibly TRBD2 for D (6 bases). The CDR3 is 16 amino acids. Germline assignment: CDR1 SGHDT and CDR2 YYEEEE. The V end was cut by 2 bases, the J end by 3 bases, with 17 bases between. CDR3 region: CASSLRIIGGEETQYF. The CDR3 DNA is TGTGCCAGCAGCTTACGAATCATCGGGGGTGAAGAGACCCAGTACTTC. Full variable domain (rest looked up from reference TRBV5-6 and TRBJ2-5): DAGVTQSPTHLIKTRGQQVTLRCSPKSGHDTVSWYQQALGQGPQFIFQYYEEEERQRGNFPDRFSGHQFPNYSSELNVNALLLGDSALYLCASSLRIIGGEETQYFGPGTRLLVL.

The genes are TRBV11-2 and TRBJ2-7; possible D gene TRBD2, 5 bases. The CDR3 has 15 amino acids. Looked up from germline, CDR1 is SGHAT and CDR2 is FQNNGV. V lost 3 bases and J 5 bases, leaving 17 bases between the germline ends. CDR3 coding DNA: TGTGCCAGCAGCTTTATGCTAGCCGGTAGTGACGAGCAGTACTTC. Protein sequence: CASSFMLAGSDEQYF.

This rearrangement joins TRBV19 to TRBJ1-1, with a tentative D call TRBD1 (6 bases). Trimming shortened V by 1 base and J by 2 bases, and 14 bases separated the two germline ends. This CDR3 contains 16 residues. CDR1 is LNHDA and CDR2 is SQIVND in the germline V gene (reference sequence). The CDR3 reads CASSIGPSRGNTEAFF. For the CDR3, the DNA is TGTGCCAGTAGTATAGGCCCCTCCAGGGGAAACACTGAAGCTTTCTTT.

This rearrangement joins TRBV19 to TRBJ1-5; D possibly corresponds to TRBD1 (6 bases). Per germline, CDR1 LNHDA and CDR2 SQIVND (reference sequence). V shed 3 bases and J shed 6 bases, with 12 bases lying between them. The CDR3 extends over 14 amino acids. Here the CDR3 reads CASSISRGSQPQHF. The CDR3 nucleotides are TGTGCCAGTAGTATCAGCAGGGGAAGTCAGCCCCAGCATTTT. The full variable domain, in which reference TRBV19 and TRBJ1-5 provide the parts outside the CDR3, is DGGITQSPKYLFRKEGQNVTLSCEQNLNHDAMYWYRQDPGQGLRLIYYSQIVNDFQKGDIAEGYSVSREKKESFPLTVTSAQKNPTAFYLCASSISRGSQPQHFGDGTRLSIL.

The chain joins TRBV5-1 to TRBJ1-1; D unresolved. The V gene's germline CDR1 is SGHRS and CDR2 YFSETQ. The germline V and J ends were trimmed by 4 bases and 4 bases, with 11 bases remaining between them. The CDR3 is 13 amino acids. The CDR3 protein is CASSADGSTEAFF. As DNA, the CDR3 is TGCGCCAGCAGCGCCGATGGGAGCACTGAAGCTTTCTTT.

The J gene is TRBJ2-5, the V gene TRBV2; TRBD2 might be the D (6 bases). CDR1 is SNHLY, CDR2 FYNNEI, per germline. The CDR3 covers 14 residues. V was clipped by 8 bases and J by 5 bases, with 18 bases between them. The CDR3 is CASDVKGLPETQYF. The CDR3 nucleotides read TGTGCCAGCGACGTCAAGGGACTTCCGGAGACCCAGTACTTC.

The J gene is TRBJ2-2, the V gene TRBV29-1; possibly TRBD2 for D (5 bases). The CDR3 length is 15 residues. V lost 7 bases and J lost 3, with 18 bases in between. Germline values: CDR1 SQVTM, CDR2 ANQGSEA. CDR3: CSAYGVLRDTGELFF. The CDR3 nucleotides read TGCAGCGCCTACGGGGTTCTACGGGACACCGGGGAGCTGTTTTTT.

This chain uses TRBV5-1 with TRBJ2-5; 7 nucleotides line up with TRBD1. The CDR3 consists of 14 residues. J lost 4 bases, V lost 4 bases, and 7 bases had no gene match. From germline, CDR1 is SGHRS and CDR2 YFSETQ. CDR3 coding DNA: TGCGCCAGCAGCGCAGGGGGATCGCGAGAGACCCAGTACTTC. Amino acids: CASSAGGSRETQYF.

The genes are TRBV7-8 and TRBJ2-2; TRBD1 might be the D (5 bases). The CDR3 consists of 13 residues. V lost 6 bases, J lost 6 bases, and 11 bases lay in between. Looked up from germline, CDR1 is SGHVS and CDR2 is FQNEAQ. CDR3 sequence reads: CASRLQGSGELFF. CDR3 nucleotides: TGTGCCAGCAGACTCCAGGGTTCCGGGGAGCTGTTTTTT.